The 12 T cell receptor beta chains below come from one sample, sequenced in a study of Graves' ophthalmopathy and Graves' hyperthyroidism. Amplification from RNA transcripts yielded the TCR beta CDR3 regions. First-round RT-PCR relied on HTBI primers, and a second-round multiplex PCR came next. One entry per CDR3 protein, called by TCRdb with MiXCR from the multiplex PCR reads. The sample lists over 200,000 distinct CDR3 sequences; 25% to 30% were seen once. Material for sequencing was peripheral blood. These receptors came from a man aged 50 or older with Graves' ophthalmopathy.

The chain carries TRBV12-3 or TRBV12-4 and TRBJ1-6; no firm D call. The CDR3 has 15 residues. V lost 5 bases, J lost 3 bases, and 11 bases lay in between. As DNA, the CDR3 is TGTGCCAGCAGTGCTCGAGAGAGCTATAATTCACCCCTCCACTTT. Translation gives CASSARESYNSPLHF.

This clonotype was detected a few times. The chain joins TRBV2 to TRBJ1-2; 11 bases are a match to TRBD1. V lost 3 bases to trimming and J lost 3 bases; unmatched junction nucleotides: 3. Germline V lookup: CDR1 SNHLY, CDR2 FYNNEI. The CDR3 totals 15 residues. In DNA form, the CDR3 reads TGTGCCAGCAGTGAGGGGACAGGGGGATACTATGGCTACACCTTC. Amino acids: CASSEGTGGYYGYTF. Full variable domain (rest looked up from reference TRBV2 and TRBJ1-2): EPEVTQTPSHQVTQMGQEVILRCVPISNHLYFYWYRQILGQKVEFLVSFYNNEISEKSEIFDDQFSVERPDGSNFTLKIRSTKLEDSAMYFCASSEGTGGYYGYTFGSGTRLTVV.

As for this clonotype: Sequence at one end of the junction differs from germline and may be a read error. The V call is TRBV6-1, the J call TRBJ1-1, with 7 bases that match TRBD1. The germline V gene has CDR1 MNHNS and CDR2 SASEGT. The CDR3 covers 14 residues. The CDR3 bases are TGTGCCAGCAGTCAGCAGACAGGGAACGCTGAAGCTTTCTTT. Amino acids: CASSQQTGNAEAFF.

This clonotype was observed at least ten times. The gene calls are TRBV13 and TRBJ2-2; no reliable D call. Germline CDR1 and CDR2: PRHDT and FYEKMQ (reference sequence). The CDR3 extends over 14 amino acids. V was shortened by 5 bases and J by 5 bases, with 12 bases between the two germline ends. CDR3 DNA sequence: TGTGCCAGCAGCCCCCAGATGGGGACCGGGGAGCTGTTTTTT. Encoded protein: CASSPQMGTGELFF.

This clonotype has at least ten counts. CDR3 nucleotides: TGTGCCAGCAGCTTAGTTGGGACTAGCGGGGGCTCCTACGAGCAGTACTTC. It codes for CASSLVGTSGGSYEQYF. The J gene is TRBJ2-7, the V gene TRBV11-1, with TRBD2 matching 14 bases. The J segment lost 0 bases and the V segment lost 1 base, leaving 2 bases of the junction unmatched. Germline CDR1 is SGHAT and CDR2 is FQDESV (reference sequence). The CDR3 loop spans 17 amino acids.

This clonotype was counted ten times or more. The chain uses TRBV30 and TRBJ2-2; the D is unclear. This CDR3 is 13 amino acids long. V was clipped by 8 bases and J by 0 bases, with 10 bases between them. Germline CDR1 GTSNPN, CDR2 SVGIG (reference sequence). The CDR3 coding sequence is TGTGCCATTCTAAACGCGAACACCGGGGAGCTGTTTTTT. Its translation is CAILNANTGELFF.

There are many counts of this clonotype. A read error may produce the germline difference seen at one junction end. The J gene is TRBJ2-5, the V gene TRBV6-1, with 10 bases identical to TRBD2. CDR3 length: 16 residues. Per the germline V gene, CDR1 is MNHNS and CDR2 is SASEGT. The CDR3 DNA follows: TGTGCCAGCAGTGACCTAGCGGGAGAGGGTCAAGAGGCCCAGTACTTC. This translates into CASSDLAGEGQEAQYF.

This clonotype was counted at least ten times. The chain is built from TRBV7-2 and TRBJ2-5, with 7 bases matching TRBD1. The CDR3 is 15 residues long. Germline lookup yields CDR1 SGHTA and CDR2 FQGNSA. J lost 2 bases, V lost 5 bases, and 8 bases had no gene match. The CDR3 bases are TGTGCCAGCAGCAAGACCGGGACAGCTCAAGAGACCCAGTACTTC. This gives the protein CASSKTGTAQETQYF.

The chain uses TRBV6-5 and TRBJ2-5; TRBD1 matches 7 bases. The junction had 7 bases not matched to a gene; V was cut back by 4 bases and J by 2 bases. This CDR3 spans 15 amino acids. Germline CDR1 reads MNHEY; CDR2 reads SVGAGI. CDR3 nucleotide sequence: TGTGCCAGCAGTTCCAGAGGGACAGCTCAAGAGACCCAGTACTTC. Translating it yields CASSSRGTAQETQYF.

This clonotype came up many times. At one of its ends the junction is not consistent with the germline gene, which may arise from a read error. This chain connects TRBV6-5 to TRBJ1-6, with D tentatively TRBD1 (5 bases). This CDR3 contains 14 residues. Germline V CDR1 and CDR2: MNHEY, SVGAGI. CDR3 amino acids: CASGASWGDSTLHF. The CDR3 nucleotides read TGTGCCAGCGGGGCCTCGTGGGGAGATTCAACCCTCCACTTT.

This clonotype came up many times. J is TRBJ2-7 and V is TRBV12-3 or TRBV12-4; 12 bases are shared with TRBD2. This CDR3 is built from 17 residues. J lost 2 bases, V lost 6 bases, and 11 bases had no gene match. CDR3 bases: TGTGCCAGCAGCCCCGACCTTGCTAGCGGGAGGGCCTACGAGCAGTACTTC. Translating gives CASSPDLASGRAYEQYF.

Ten or more counts support this clonotype. The chain is built from TRBV9 and TRBJ2-7; D is possibly TRBD1 (5 bases). The V end was cut by 4 bases, the J end by 5 bases, with 13 bases between. CDR3 length: 13 residues. From germline, CDR1 is SGDLS and CDR2 YYNGEE. The CDR3 nucleotides read TGTGCCAGCAGCACTGGGCAGGGCGACGAGCAGTACTTC. It yields the protein CASSTGQGDEQYF.